This is a list of T cell receptor beta chains from one sample in a study of blood T cells in healthy people across ages. TCRdb reprocessed the 5' RACE reads via MiXCR and lists one record per CDR3 protein. The repertoire holds just over 1 million distinct CDR3 sequences, 45% seen once, with under 20% in the top ten. Sequencing input: blood. The source of these receptors is a woman aged 60-75 years in good health. The CDR3 runs from the conserved cysteine through the conserved F or W. The D gene is left open where the match is weak. The size field is filled for only some rows; it gives once, few, many or a size class.

TRBV7-9	few	TRBJ2-1	NA	TGTGCCAGCAAAGATCCGGGAGAAAACAATGAGCAGTTCTTC	CASKDPGENNEQFF
TRBV12-3/TRBV12-4	NA	TRBJ2-3	TRBD2	TGTGCCAGCAGTACTAGGACTAGCGGGAGAGGGCTGTTTCGAGATACGCAGTATTTT	CASSTRTSGRGLFRDTQYF
TRBV20-1	NA	TRBJ2-1	TRBD2	TGCAGTGCTCCAACCCCCAGACTAGCGGGAGGGCCCTTGTCCTACAATGAGCAGTTCTTC	CSAPTPRLAGGPLSYNEQFF
TRBV28	NA	TRBJ2-7	NA	TGTGCCAACAGTTCGCCCGAAAGACACTCCTACGAGCAGTACTTC	CANSSPERHSYEQYF
TRBV3-1	NA	TRBJ2-1	NA	TGTGCCAGCAGCCAAGTCGGGGGTGGGGCGTACAATGAGCAGTTCTTC	CASSQVGGGAYNEQFF
TRBV24-1	few	TRBJ2-7	TRBD1	TGTGCCACCAGTGATGGGAGGACAGGGTCCCACGAGCAGTACTTC	CATSDGRTGSHEQYF
TRBV28	few	TRBJ2-4	TRBD1	TGTGCCAGCAGTTCATTGCTGGGACAGAGACCCCTAGCCAAAAACATTCAGTACTTC	CASSSLLGQRPLAKNIQYF
TRBV13	many	TRBJ2-4	NA	TGTGCCAGCAGCCCGAAGATGGGAGGTAAAAACATTCAGTACTTC	CASSPKMGGKNIQYF
TRBV6-1	NA	TRBJ2-7	NA	TGTGCCAGCAGTGTGAGACACCAAAGCTCCTACGAGCAGTACTTC	CASSVRHQSSYEQYF
TRBV27	NA	TRBJ2-7	TRBD2	TGTGCCACCGCCGGGCTAGCGGGAGTCAATGAGCAGTACTTC	CATAGLAGVNEQYF
TRBV25-1	once	TRBJ1-5	NA	TGTGCCAGCAGTGAATTTGGCGGGAATCAGCCCCAGCATTTT	CASSEFGGNQPQHF
TRBV25-1	once	TRBJ2-1	NA	TGTGCCAGCAGTGACCTGGGGGGACGGCAAGAGACCCAGTTCTTC	CASSDLGGRQETQFF
TRBV29-1	few	TRBJ1-2	TRBD1	TGCGGGACAGGGGTAAACTATGGCTACACCTTC	CGTGVNYGYTF
TRBV10-2	once	TRBJ2-1	TRBD1	TGCGCCAGCATGGGGTTGACAGGGAGAAGTTACAATGAGCAGTTCTTC	CASMGLTGRSYNEQFF
TRBV7-8	NA	TRBJ2-7	TRBD2	TGTGCCAGCAGGCCGATGGGACTAGCGGTGAGGGAGCAGTACTTC	CASRPMGLAVREQYF
TRBV29-1	few	TRBJ2-7	NA	TGCAGCGTTGAAGATATAGGGTACGAGCAGTACTTC	CSVEDIGYEQYF
TRBV29-1	NA	TRBJ2-3	NA	TGCAGCGTTCGGGCAAACAGGCGCACAGATACGCAGTATTTT	CSVRANRRTDTQYF
TRBV4-1	few	TRBJ1-2	NA	TGCGCCAGCAGCCAATTCGGCGCAGGGACCAACTATGGCTACACCTTC	CASSQFGAGTNYGYTF
TRBV7-9	NA	TRBJ2-5	NA	TGTGCCAGCAGCTTAGCGACCCAAGCAGAGACCCAGTACTTC	CASSLATQAETQYF
TRBV29-1	NA	TRBJ1-5	TRBD1	TGCAGCGTTCAACAGGGGGTCCAGCCCCAGCATTTT	CSVQQGVQPQHF
TRBV7-9	NA	TRBJ2-3	NA	TGTGCCAGCAGCCCGCCGACTGAGGGTCCTGGCACAGATACGCAGTATTTT	CASSPPTEGPGTDTQYF
TRBV6-1	NA	TRBJ2-3	NA	TGTGCCAGCAGGTTGGAACCTCGGGCGAGCCAGGATACGCAGTATTTT	CASRLEPRASQDTQYF
TRBV7-2	NA	TRBJ1-1	TRBD1	TGTGCCAGCAGCTTTCGGGGACAGGGAAACACTGAAGCTTTCTTT	CASSFRGQGNTEAFF
TRBV5-1	NA	TRBJ2-6	NA	TGCGCCTCAAACCCTTCTGGGGCCACCGTCCTGACTTTC	CASNPSGATVLTF
TRBV2	NA	TRBJ2-3	NA	TGTGCCAGCAGCGATATATCAGCCACGGATACGCAGTATTTT	CASSDISATDTQYF
TRBV6-5	NA	TRBJ2-6	NA	TGTGCCAGCAGCAGACAGGTAGTGTCTGGGGCCAACGTCCTGACTTTC	CASSRQVVSGANVLTF
TRBV6-2/TRBV6-3	NA	TRBJ2-7	NA	TGTGCCAGCAGTTACGGGCAGTTTGTCGAGCAGTACTTC	CASSYGQFVEQYF
TRBV20-1	NA	TRBJ2-7	TRBD2	TGCAGTGCCCAGGGGCGGGGGGCGAGGAACGAGCAGTACTTC	CSAQGRGARNEQYF
TRBV9	many	TRBJ2-7	TRBD2	TGTGCCAGCAGAAGTTCTAGCGGGTCCGAGCAGTACTTC	CASRSSSGSEQYF
TRBV4-1	NA	TRBJ2-7	TRBD1	TGCGCCAGCAGCCAAGCGACAGGGATCACTTACGAGCAGTACTTC	CASSQATGITYEQYF
TRBV5-1	few	TRBJ1-2	TRBD1	TGCGCCAGCAGCTTGGAACAGGGGGCGAGCTACACCTTC	CASSLEQGASYTF
TRBV20-1	NA	TRBJ2-3	NA	TGCAGTGCTAGAGTGACTGGCACAGATACGCAGTATTTT	CSARVTGTDTQYF
TRBV11-2	NA	TRBJ2-1	TRBD2	TGTGCCAGCGGGGTTAGCGGGAGGGCCAATGAGCAGTTCTTC	CASGVSGRANEQFF
TRBV20-1	NA	TRBJ2-5	NA	TGCAGTGCTCCCCGCAACCAAGAGACCCAGTACTTC	CSAPRNQETQYF
TRBV2	few	TRBJ1-1	NA	TGTGCCAGCAGTGTCCTAGGGACTGAAGCTTTCTTT	CASSVLGTEAFF
TRBV15	NA	TRBJ2-7	TRBD2	TGTGCCACCAGCAGGCTACTAGCGGGAGGGGGCTACGAGCAGTACTTC	CATSRLLAGGGYEQYF
TRBV7-9	NA	TRBJ2-7	TRBD1	TGTGCCAGCAGCCCAGGGGGAAGGGACGAGCAGTACTTC	CASSPGGRDEQYF
TRBV3-1	NA	TRBJ2-7	TRBD1	TGTGCCAGCAGCCAAGCGAACCGGGACAGGGTCTACGAGCAGTACTTC	CASSQANRDRVYEQYF
TRBV5-5	NA	TRBJ2-3	TRBD2	TGTGCCAGCAGCTTGGGGCTAGCGGGATCTGGCACAGATACGCAGTATTTT	CASSLGLAGSGTDTQYF
TRBV2	few	TRBJ1-2	NA	TGTGCCAGCCGAAGCCCTTATGGCTACACCTTC	CASRSPYGYTF
TRBV28	NA	TRBJ1-1	NA	TGTGCCAGCACCCTTGGGGGGACGAACACTGAAGCTTTCTTT	CASTLGGTNTEAFF
TRBV10-3	NA	TRBJ2-1	TRBD1	TGTGCCATCAGTGACCCCAACAGGGGACAAGAGACCCAGTTCTTC	CAISDPNRGQETQFF
TRBV5-1	NA	TRBJ2-3	NA	TGCGCCAGCAGCTGGAGACGCACAGATACGCAGTATTTT	CASSWRRTDTQYF
TRBV7-9	NA	TRBJ2-5	NA	TGTGCCAGCAGTTCCCCGGGAAGTGGGGGGTCGTACCAAGAGACCCAGTACTTC	CASSSPGSGGSYQETQYF
TRBV3-1	NA	TRBJ1-2	NA	TGTGCCAGCAGCCAGGGGTCGGGGGCGCGTGACTACACCTTC	CASSQGSGARDYTF
TRBV21-1	many	TRBJ1-1	NA	TGTGCCAGCAGCAAAGGTAGCAGGGGGCATCGACGGTGGAAGAACACTGAAGCTTTCTTT	CASSKGSRGHRRWKNTEAFF
TRBV18	NA	TRBJ2-3	TRBD1	TGTGCCAGCTCACCAATCACATCCCGGGACAGGGGGGGAGATACGCAGTATTTT	CASSPITSRDRGGDTQYF
TRBV6-5	NA	TRBJ2-7	NA	TGTGCCAGCAGTTACGCCGGGATGAGCTCCTACGAGCAGTACTTC	CASSYAGMSSYEQYF
TRBV14	NA	TRBJ2-3	NA	TGTGCCAGCAGCCAAGTGCCGAGAGGATTCACAGATACGCAGTATTTT	CASSQVPRGFTDTQYF
TRBV20-1	NA	TRBJ2-2	NA	TGCAGTGCTAGAGATCCAGCTTCGAACACCGGGGAGCTGTTTTTT	CSARDPASNTGELFF
TRBV6-5	once	TRBJ2-1	NA	TGTGCCAGCAGTTATTTGAGACTGGAGGCCTACAATGAGCAGTTCTTC	CASSYLRLEAYNEQFF
TRBV6-1	NA	TRBJ1-4	NA	TGTGCCAGCAGTGAACAGGGACTAGAAAAACTGTTTTTT	CASSEQGLEKLFF
TRBV27	few	TRBJ2-7	TRBD2	TGTGCCAGCAGTTTAGGGACTAGCGAAAGGAACGAGCAGTACTTC	CASSLGTSERNEQYF
TRBV20-1	NA	TRBJ2-4	NA	TGCAGTGCTGGGGACATGGAAACACTAGCCAAAAACATTCAGTACTTC	CSAGDMETLAKNIQYF
TRBV7-8	few	TRBJ2-3	TRBD2	TGTGCCAGCAGCTTAGCGGCGGGGGGGTCATCCACAGATACGCAGTATTTT	CASSLAAGGSSTDTQYF
TRBV13	many	TRBJ1-1	TRBD1	TGTGCCAGCAGCCAAGGGGACAGAGAGAACACTGAAGCTTTCTTT	CASSQGDRENTEAFF
TRBV11-1	NA	TRBJ2-1	NA	TGTGCCAGCAGCAAGGGGACGGGAGCCTGGGATGAGCAGTTCTTC	CASSKGTGAWDEQFF
TRBV20-1	NA	TRBJ2-3	TRBD2	TGCAGTGCTAGCCCCAGCGGGGTCGGTGGTACGCAGTATTTT	CSASPSGVGGTQYF
TRBV28	many	TRBJ1-6	NA	TGTGCCAGCAGTTTACCCGGATCCTATAATTCACCCCTCCACTTT	CASSLPGSYNSPLHF